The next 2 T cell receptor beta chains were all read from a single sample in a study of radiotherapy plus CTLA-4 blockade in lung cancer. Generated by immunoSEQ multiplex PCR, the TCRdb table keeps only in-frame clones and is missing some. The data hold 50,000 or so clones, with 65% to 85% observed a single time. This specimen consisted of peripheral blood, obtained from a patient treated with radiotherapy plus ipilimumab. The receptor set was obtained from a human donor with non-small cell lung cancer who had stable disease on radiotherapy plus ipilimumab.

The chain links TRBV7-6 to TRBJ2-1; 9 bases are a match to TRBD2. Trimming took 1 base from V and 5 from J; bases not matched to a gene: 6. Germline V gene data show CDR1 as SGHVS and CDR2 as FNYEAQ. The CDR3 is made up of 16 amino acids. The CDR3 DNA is TGTGCCAGCAGCTTAGGATCTAGCGGGGAAAACAATGAGCAGTTCTTC. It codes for CASSLGSSGENNEQFF.

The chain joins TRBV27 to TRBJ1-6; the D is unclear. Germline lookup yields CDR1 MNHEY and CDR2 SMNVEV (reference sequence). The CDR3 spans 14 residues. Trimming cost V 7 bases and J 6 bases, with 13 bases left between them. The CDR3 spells CASILSGGNSPLHF. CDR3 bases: TGTGCCAGCATCTTATCTGGCGGTAATTCACCCCTCCACTTT.